This TCR beta chain stems from a study of T cell responses to AZD1222 COVID-19 vaccine. Overall study findings and caveats: The peak T cell response came first, and repertoires were sampled only after it. Along spike, vaccine-associated CD4 TCRs were found throughout, with dominance at 160-218 and 743-854. White British people made up most donors, females outnumbered males, and clonal diversity was possibly underestimated. At study baseline, merely about 6 AZD1222 recipients were seropositive.

The germline V and J ends were trimmed by 1 base and 5 bases, with 11 bases remaining between them. The CDR3 totals 14 residues. Per germline, CDR1 LGHDT and CDR2 YNNKEL (reference sequence). Method: immunoSEQ multiplex PCR; TCRdb's copy keeps in-frame clones and lacks some. The data contain 200,000 to 250,000 clones, roughly 94% of them singletons. A word on this clone: Its antigen remains unidentified.

The source of this sequence is an adult who received the MenACWY meningococcal vaccine as a control. The rearrangement joins TRBV3-1 (or the pseudogene TRBV3-2) to TRBJ1-2; D is perhaps TRBD1 (5 bases). The material sequenced was peripheral blood, taken 28 days after the second dose of the MenACWY control vaccine. The CDR3 DNA reads TGTGCCAGCAGCCAAGCCAGGGCCGCATATGGCTACACCTTC. This translates into CASSQARAAYGYTF.